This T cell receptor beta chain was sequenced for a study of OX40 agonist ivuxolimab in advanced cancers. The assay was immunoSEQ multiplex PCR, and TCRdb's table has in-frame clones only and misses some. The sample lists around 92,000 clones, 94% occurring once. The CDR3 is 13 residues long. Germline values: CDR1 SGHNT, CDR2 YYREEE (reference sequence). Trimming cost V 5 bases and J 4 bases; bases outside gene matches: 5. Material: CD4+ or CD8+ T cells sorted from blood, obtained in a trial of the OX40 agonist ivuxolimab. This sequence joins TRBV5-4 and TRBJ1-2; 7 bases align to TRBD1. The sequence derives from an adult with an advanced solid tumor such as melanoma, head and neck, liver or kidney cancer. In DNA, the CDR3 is TGTGCCAGCAGGCCAGGGGGTACCTATGGCTACACCTTC. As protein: CASRPGGTYGYTF. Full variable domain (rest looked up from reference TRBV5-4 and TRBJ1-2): ETGVTQSPTHLIKTRGQQVTLRCSSQSGHNTVSWYQQALGQGPQFIFQYYREEENGRGNFPPRFSGLQFPNYSSELNVNALELDDSALYLCASRPGGTYGYTFGSGTRLTVV.